The 24 T cell receptor beta chains in this list originate from one sample, sequenced in a study of breast tumors, draining lymph nodes, adjacent tissues listed by TCRdb under 2016. Lymph node samples came from the axillary draining lymph nodes of breast cancer patients. Receptor libraries were prepared by multiplex PCR. Sequencing was carried out with an Illumina HiSeq 2000. In-frame beta chains were kept once TCRdb had trimmed the public reads at Q25 with fastp and called clones with MiXCR. One record per CDR3 amino acid sequence lists the most common genes and DNA. Within this sample are over 150,000 distinct CDR3 sequences, with over 25% of them counted one time only. In total, the top ten clones hold over 4% of the sample. The sample was axillary lymph node tissue. All receptors come from a female donor with breast cancer. Some clones in this sample may be carry-over from other donors' samples.

This clonotype was seen repeatedly, ten times or more. The chain employs TRBV7-2 and TRBJ2-1; D possibly uses TRBD1 or TRBD2 (5 bases each). The germline V and J ends were trimmed by 3 bases and 7 bases, with 13 bases remaining between them. This CDR3 contains 14 residues. Germline V gene lookup returns CDR1 SGHTA and CDR2 FQGNSA. The CDR3 is CASSLGRVGNEQFF. CDR3 sequence (DNA): TGTGCCAGCAGCTTGGGGCGGGTTGGGAATGAGCAGTTCTTC.

This clonotype has just a few counts. The chain couples TRBV13 to TRBJ2-7; 7 bases map to TRBD2. Germline V gene data show CDR1 as PRHDT and CDR2 as FYEKMQ (reference sequence). J lost 0 bases, V lost 0 bases, and 5 bases had no gene match. The CDR3 runs 16 residues. CDR3 coding DNA: TGTGCCAGCAGCTTAGGGGGGGGGGGACGCTCCTACGAGCAGTACTTC. Its protein is CASSLGGGGRSYEQYF.

This clonotype was observed many times. This chain uses TRBV19 with TRBJ2-3; D is unclear. This CDR3 is 13 amino acids long. With 8 bases removed from V and 6 bases from J, the gap between germline ends came to 15 bases. Per germline, CDR1 LNHDA and CDR2 SQIVND (reference sequence). The CDR3 sequence is CASSLGGPDTQYF. CDR3 sequence (DNA): TGTGCCAGTTCCCTCGGTGGGCCGGATACGCAGTATTTT.

This clonotype was counted many times. The chain employs TRBV5-8 and TRBJ2-3; TRBD2 aligns across 8 bases. Unmatched junction bases numbered 5, after V lost 1 base and J lost 4 bases. CDR3 length: 15 residues. The germline V gene encodes CDR1 SGHTS and CDR2 YDEGEE. Here the CDR3 DNA reads TGTGCCAGCAGCTTGCCTAGCGGGTATTCAGATACGCAGTATTTT. Amino acids: CASSLPSGYSDTQYF. Looking up the rest from reference TRBV5-8 and TRBJ2-3 gives the full variable domain: EAGVTQSPTHLIKTRGQQATLRCSPISGHTSVYWYQQALGLGLQFLLWYDEGEERNRGNFPPRFSGRQFPNYSSELNVNALELEDSALYLCASSLPSGYSDTQYFGPGTRLTVL.

The sample holds many counts of this clonotype. The genes are TRBV3-2 and TRBJ1-4. TRBV3-2 is shown as a pseudogene. The CDR3 is 14 residues long. The CDR3 bases are TGTGCCAGCAGCCAAGACCCGAGAAATGAAAAACTGTTTTTT. It encodes CASSQDPRNEKLFF.

This clonotype has ten or more counts. The genes are TRBV5-8 and TRBJ1-5; tentative D call: TRBD1 (5 bases). Trimming took 4 bases from V and 4 from J, leaving 9 bases between them. CDR1 is SGHTS, CDR2 YDEGEE, per germline. The CDR3 consists of 13 residues. CDR3 sequence reads: CASSRDRNQPQHF. The CDR3, as DNA: TGTGCCAGCAGCCGAGACAGAAATCAGCCCCAGCATTTT.

The genes are TRBV14 and TRBJ2-1; 10 bases are shared with TRBD2. CDR1 and CDR2 from the germline V gene are SGHDN and FVKESK. The CDR3 contains 18 residues. The junction had 12 bases not matched to a gene; V was cut back by 5 bases and J by 2 bases. The DNA of the CDR3 is TGTGCCAGCAGCGTAACGGGTAGCGGGGGGTCAACCTACAATGAGCAGTTCTTC. As protein: CASSVTGSGGSTYNEQFF.

This clonotype showed up just a few times. J is TRBJ2-4 and V is TRBV27; no clear D gene. Germline loops: CDR1 MNHEY, CDR2 SMNVEV (reference sequence). The CDR3 extends over 15 amino acids. V was pared by 6 bases and J by 0 bases, with 12 bases between. CDR3 DNA: TGTGCCAGCAGACCTGACACAGTAGCCAAAAACATTCAGTACTTC. Protein product: CASRPDTVAKNIQYF.

The chain links TRBV7-9 to TRBJ2-1, with 12 positions matching TRBD2. CDR3 length: 18 residues. Germline loops: CDR1 SEHNR, CDR2 FQNEAQ (reference sequence). V dropped 0 bases and J dropped 14; count of bases not matched to a gene: 17. CDR3 sequence: CASSLASGTSGYPPPEFF. For the CDR3, the DNA is TGTGCCAGCAGCTTAGCATCTGGGACTAGCGGGTACCCACCCCCGGAGTTCTTC.

This chain connects TRBV20-1 to TRBJ2-7; TRBD2 matches at 7 bases. The CDR3 spans 13 residues. V was clipped by 3 bases and J by 7 bases; unmatched bases: 9. Germline CDR1 reads DFQATT; CDR2 reads SNEGSKA (reference sequence). The DNA of the CDR3 is TGCAGTGCTAGTAATCCTAGCGGCAGTGAGCAGTACTTC. Translated, it gives CSASNPSGSEQYF.

This clonotype has at least ten counts. The rearrangement uses TRBV5-1 and TRBJ2-1, with D possibly TRBD1 on 6 matching bases. The V end lost 0 bases, the J end lost 6 bases, and 16 bases lay between the germline ends. Germline V lookup: CDR1 SGHRS, CDR2 YFSETQ. CDR3 length: 16 residues. The CDR3 nucleotides read TGCGCCAGCAGCTTGGCAGGGGACGGACGATTCAATGAGCAGTTCTTC. It codes for CASSLAGDGRFNEQFF.

The table lists this clonotype with a few counts. The J gene is TRBJ1-1, the V gene TRBV30; D unclear. The V and J ends lost 4 bases and 1 base respectively, with 7 bases between them. There are 12 residues in the CDR3. Germline values: CDR1 GTSNPN, CDR2 SVGIG (reference sequence). Here the CDR3 reads CAWTRQNTEAFF. The CDR3 DNA reads TGTGCCTGGACCCGACAGAACACTGAAGCTTTCTTT.

This clonotype was recorded many times. This rearrangement joins TRBV7-3 to TRBJ2-1; D gene unclear. V was clipped by 3 bases and J by 5 bases, with 8 bases between them. Germline CDR1 SGHTA, CDR2 FQGTGA. This CDR3 spans 13 amino acids. CDR3 sequence: CASSFGRDNEQFF. The DNA for the CDR3 is TGTGCCAGCAGCTTCGGACGAGACAATGAGCAGTTCTTC.

This rearrangement joins TRBV6-5 to TRBJ2-3; D is ambiguous. Germline V gene data show CDR1 as MNHEY and CDR2 as SVGAGI. This CDR3 is 14 amino acids long. V was trimmed by 8 bases and J by 1 base, leaving 13 bases between them. The CDR3 nucleotides are TGTGCCAGCGCTACACTCCCTGGCACAGATACGCAGTATTTT. Protein: CASATLPGTDTQYF.

This clonotype was seen at least ten times. This chain connects TRBV4-3 to TRBJ2-5; possibly TRBD1 for D (8 bases). The CDR3 is 16 residues long. CDR1 LGHNA and CDR2 YSLEER come from the germline V gene. V lost 4 bases, J lost 2 bases, and 17 bases lay in between. CDR3 sequence (DNA): TGCGCCAGCAGCCCAGGGGGCAGGACTAGACAAGAGACCCAGTACTTC. It encodes CASSPGGRTRQETQYF.

This rearrangement joins TRBV9 to TRBJ1-6; a weak D match, TRBD1 (5 bases). Germline V lookup: CDR1 SGDLS, CDR2 YYNGEE. V was cut by 0 bases and J by 6 bases, with 7 bases left in between. The CDR3 loop spans 14 amino acids. The CDR3 DNA sequence: TGTGCCAGCAGCGTAGAAGGGGCTAATTCACCCCTCCACTTT. Translating gives CASSVEGANSPLHF.

Comment on this clonotype: A much larger clone is a single base away; this may be a read error. The V call is TRBV11-2, the J call TRBJ2-5; TRBD2 agrees at 9 bases. The junction had 10 bases not matched to a gene; V was cut back by 5 bases and J by 6 bases. CDR3 size: 15 residues. Germline V CDR1 and CDR2: SGHAT, FQNNGV. This CDR3 reads CASSAVAGAQKTQYF. The DNA for the CDR3 is TGTGCCAGCAGCGCGGTAGCGGGGGCGCAGAAGACCCAGTACTTC.

This clonotype has only one observation. The chain combines TRBV15 with TRBJ2-7; no clear D gene. V was pared by 2 bases and J by 6 bases, with 8 bases between. This CDR3 is 12 amino acids long. The germline CDR1 and CDR2 sequences are LNHNV and YYDKDF (reference sequence). CDR3 in amino acids: CATSRLGVEQYF. CDR3 DNA sequence: TGTGCCACCAGCAGATTAGGTGTCGAGCAGTACTTC.

This clonotype was seen repeatedly, ten times or more. The chain couples TRBV12-3 or TRBV12-4 to TRBJ1-2; a weak D match, TRBD1 (5 bases). This CDR3 comprises 15 residues. The V end lost 6 bases, the J end lost 0 bases, and 14 bases lay between the germline ends. The CDR3 region is CASSIASRANYGYTF. The CDR3 DNA reads TGTGCCAGCAGCATAGCGTCCAGGGCTAACTATGGCTACACCTTC.

This clonotype was counted many times. The chain carries TRBV9 and TRBJ2-1, with TRBD1 matching over 8 bases. The CDR3 loop spans 15 amino acids. The junction had 7 bases not matched to a gene; V was cut back by 0 bases and J by 8 bases. Germline values: CDR1 SGDLS, CDR2 YYNGEE. CDR3 in amino acids: CASSVDRGSQHEQFF. In nucleotides, the CDR3 is TGTGCCAGCAGCGTAGACAGGGGGTCTCAGCATGAGCAGTTCTTC.

This clonotype was seen only a few times. The chain is built from TRBV20-1 and TRBJ2-3, with 13 nucleotides matching TRBD2. Germline V CDR1 and CDR2: DFQATT, SNEGSKA (reference sequence). J was trimmed by 5 bases and V by 1 base; bases with no gene match: 12. The CDR3 totals 18 residues. The chain's CDR3 is CSARAGTSGALGGDTQYF. The CDR3 DNA follows: TGCAGTGCTAGAGCCGGGACTAGCGGGGCCCTCGGGGGAGATACGCAGTATTTT.

This clonotype has at least ten counts. The rearrangement uses TRBV7-2 and TRBJ2-5; 7 bases are a match to TRBD1. Germline lookup yields CDR1 SGHTA and CDR2 FQGNSA. The V segment lost 4 bases and the J segment 4 bases; nucleotides outside the gene matches: 12. This CDR3 has 16 amino acids. CDR3 coding DNA: TGTGCCAGCAGCTCCGTGAGACAGGGCCGAAGAGAGACCCAGTACTTC. This sequence encodes CASSSVRQGRRETQYF.

Regarding this clonotype: A much bigger clone sits one base away, suggesting this may be a read error. The gene calls are TRBV12-3 or TRBV12-4 and TRBJ1-2; 7 positions agree with TRBD1. V dropped 3 bases and J dropped 8; count of bases not matched to a gene: 9. The CDR3 length is 14 residues. CDR3 sequence: CASSFLYRGNGYTF. CDR3 in DNA: TGTGCCAGCAGTTTCTTGTACAGGGGCAACGGCTACACCTTC.

Points on this clonotype: This may stem from a read error, because a much larger clone lies one nucleotide away. The chain links TRBV6-5 to TRBJ2-1, with D possibly being TRBD1 or TRBD2 (5 bases each). The CDR3 length is 15 residues. CDR1 and CDR2 (germline): MNHEY, SVGAGI. V shed 6 bases and J shed 8 bases, with 20 bases lying between them. CDR3 amino acids: CASRGRGVVVDEQFF. CDR3 DNA sequence: TGTGCCAGCAGAGGAAGGGGAGTGGTGGTAGATGAGCAGTTCTTC.